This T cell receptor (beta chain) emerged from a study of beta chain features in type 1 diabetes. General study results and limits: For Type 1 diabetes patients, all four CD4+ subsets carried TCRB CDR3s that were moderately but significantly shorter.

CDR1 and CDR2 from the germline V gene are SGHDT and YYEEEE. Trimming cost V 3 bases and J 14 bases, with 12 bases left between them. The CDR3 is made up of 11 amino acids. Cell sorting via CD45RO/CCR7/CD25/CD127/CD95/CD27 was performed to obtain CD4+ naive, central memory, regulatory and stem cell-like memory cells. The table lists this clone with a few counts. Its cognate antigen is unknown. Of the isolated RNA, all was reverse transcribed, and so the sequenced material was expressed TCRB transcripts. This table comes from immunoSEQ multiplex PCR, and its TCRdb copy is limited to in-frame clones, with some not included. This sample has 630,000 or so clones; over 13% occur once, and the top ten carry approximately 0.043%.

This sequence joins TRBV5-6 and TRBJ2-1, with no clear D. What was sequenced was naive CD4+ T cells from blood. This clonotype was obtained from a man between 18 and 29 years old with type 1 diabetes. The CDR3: CASSYNIQKFF. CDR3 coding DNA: TGTGCCAGCAGCTACAACATACAGAAGTTCTTC.